This TCR beta chain was recorded in a study of CD8+CD57+ T cells in acquired aplastic anemia. Findings and limits, study-wide: For CD8+ Simpson's diversity, patients and controls showed no significant difference. It was found that some 31 CD8+ CDR3 sequences were shared between patients and controls.

This clonotype was recorded at least ten times. What it binds is unknown. Genomic DNA provided the template from which TCR beta VDJ and CDR3 profiles were obtained. TCRdb redid the calling of the reads with MiXCR, one entry per CDR3 protein. The sample comprises 150,000 to 200,000 distinct CDR3 sequences, approximately 48% of which are singletons, and 1.8% rests with the top ten. The germline V and J ends were trimmed by 8 bases and 2 bases, with 10 bases remaining between them. Germline CDR1 and CDR2: MNHEY and SVGAGI. The CDR3 totals 13 residues. Patients who underwent sequencing had shown CD8+CD57+ cell expansion by flow cytometry. Patients were treatment-naive when blood was sampled.

The sequence was obtained from a human donor with aplastic anemia. This chain links TRBV6-5 with TRBJ1-5, with D possibly matching TRBD1 (6 bases). Sequenced material: sorted CD4+, CD8+, or CD8+CD57+ T cells (not recorded which) from PBMCs. The CDR3 DNA follows: TGTGCCAGCGCCGGGGGCGGCAATCAGCCCCAGCATTTT. It yields the protein CASAGGGNQPQHF.